This T cell receptor beta chain derives from a study of shared clonotypes between healthy human individuals. Regarding the study as a whole: What naive subsets generally showed was a larger estimated richness than memory subsets showed. Unshared clonotypes carried lower generation probabilities than those common to all four donors. Some naive CD4 clonotypes, around 5%, turned up in common across several donors.

Between the trimmed V and J ends, which lost 6 bases and 0 bases, there was a span of 14 bases. In germline, CDR1 is MDHEN, CDR2 SYDVKM. This CDR3 is 16 amino acids long. Only CD45RO-negative cells positively selected for CCR7 counted as naive CD8 cells, so terminally differentiated effector memory CD45RA+ cells were excluded. In the authors' methods: Junction-only sequences without quality scores were provided by ImmunoSEQ, so filtering was different. The table came from immunoSEQ multiplex PCR; TCRdb's copy has only in-frame clones and leaves some out. V and J calls and clone size are copied from that table; D and trimming were computed from the DNA. The sample gives fewer than 1 million clones, around 96% of which show up once; less than 0.25% is in the top ten. Of note for this clone: No antigen is known for it.

Sequencing was carried out using naive CD8+ T cells sorted from blood. The TCR was taken from a young man in good health. The chain couples TRBV28 to TRBJ1-4; D possibly corresponds to TRBD1 (5 bases). The DNA of the CDR3 is TGTGCCAGCAGCACCCCGTCAGGGACAACTAATGAAAAACTGTTTTTT. Translating gives CASSTPSGTTNEKLFF.